This T cell receptor (beta chain) was sequenced in a study of T cells after yellow fever vaccination. Study details: Some fractions had low cell numbers, and these were prepared with SMART-Seq v4 Ultra Low Input. Study-wide results and caveats: In post-booster samples, most primary-vaccination clones reappeared (roughly 96% CD4, approximately 91% CD8).

As concerns this clonotype: The antigen remains unidentified.

V shed 6 bases and J 4 bases; nucleotides not matched to a gene: 12. The CDR3 extends over 16 amino acids. Looked up from germline, CDR1 is MNHEY and CDR2 is SVGEGT. 5'RACE template switching produced TCR cDNA carrying a universal primer site and UMIs. TCRdb independently ran MiXCR on the 5' RACE reads; one entry per CDR3 protein. The sample yields under 200,000 distinct CDR3 sequences, 5.5% to 7.5% seen once. The TCR sequence derives from a man between 18 and 35 years old who received the YFV17D yellow fever vaccine. This chain joins TRBV6-2 or TRBV6-3 and TRBJ2-4, with TRBD2 matching 7 bases. The input for sequencing was CD4+ T cells sorted from PBMCs, taken roughly 5 days after the first yellow fever vaccination. CDR3 DNA: TGTGCCAGCAGCCATCGGCCTGTGGGGGGGAAAAACATTCAGTACTTC. As protein: CASSHRPVGGKNIQYF.